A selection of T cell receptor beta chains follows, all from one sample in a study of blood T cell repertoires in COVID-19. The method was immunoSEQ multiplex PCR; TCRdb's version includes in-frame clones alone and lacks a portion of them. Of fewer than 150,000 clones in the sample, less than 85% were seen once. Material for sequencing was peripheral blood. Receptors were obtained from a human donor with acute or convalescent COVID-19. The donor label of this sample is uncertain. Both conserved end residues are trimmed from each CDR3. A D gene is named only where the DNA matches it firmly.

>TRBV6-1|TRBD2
ASRPGLAAETQY
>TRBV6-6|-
ASSYNRQPDEAF
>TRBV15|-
ATSSTANTEAF
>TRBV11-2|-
ASSLETGRWNEQF
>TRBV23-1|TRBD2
ASGSGGGTGTDTQY
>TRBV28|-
ASSQGIGSNQPQH
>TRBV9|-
ASSPTVTGELF
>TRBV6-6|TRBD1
ASSLRQGESYEQY
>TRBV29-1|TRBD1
SVGQGRNQPQH
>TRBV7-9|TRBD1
ASSELTGTGYT
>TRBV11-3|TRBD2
ASSRGLGPDTQY
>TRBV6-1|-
ASSEATGKGSNQPQH
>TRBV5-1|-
ASSLKGEDYGYT